The 10 T cell receptor beta chains reported below all come from one sample, sequenced in a study of CD8 T cells in ankylosing spondylitis. Each CDR3 protein is one row after TCRdb ran MiXCR on the 5' RACE reads. Among 200,000 to 300,000 distinct CDR3 sequences listed, about 10% were seen once. What was sequenced was blood, either unsorted or a sorted T cell fraction (not recorded which). Receptor source: a male donor with ankylosing spondylitis or in good health (not recorded which).

This clonotype came up many times. CDR3 DNA: TGTGCCAGCAGCAAAGCGCTTTCTTGTCGGGGTGCTGGAAACACCATATATTTT. This translates into CASSKALSCRGAGNTIYF. This chain connects TRBV21-1 to TRBJ1-3. TRBV21-1 is assigned pseudogene status. The CDR3 extends over 18 amino acids.

The rearrangement joins TRBV7-2 to TRBJ2-7, with 11 bases lining up with TRBD2. V gave up 4 bases and J gave up 7 bases; unmatched junction bases: 9. The germline V gene has CDR1 SGHTA and CDR2 FQGNSA. CDR3 length: 15 residues. CDR3 loop: CASSSTTSGDGEQYF. The CDR3 nucleotides are TGTGCCAGCAGCTCGACGACTAGCGGGGATGGAGAGCAGTACTTC.

This clonotype appeared many times. V is TRBV5-1 and J is TRBJ2-7; 8 nucleotides match TRBD1. This CDR3 contains 15 residues. V lost 4 bases to trimming and J lost 1 base; unmatched junction nucleotides: 7. CDR1 is SGHRS, CDR2 YFSETQ, per germline. CDR3 amino acids: CASSAQGAPSYEQYF. The CDR3 nucleotides read TGCGCCAGCAGCGCTCAGGGGGCCCCATCCTACGAGCAGTACTTC.

This clonotype was picked up many times. This rearrangement joins TRBV14 to TRBJ2-1; perhaps TRBD2 as D (5 bases). The CDR3 consists of 16 residues. Germline V gene data show CDR1 as SGHDN and CDR2 as FVKESK. V was trimmed by 4 bases and J by 3 bases, leaving 16 bases between them. The CDR3 DNA follows: TGTGCCAGCAGCCCAGATGGAGGACCTGGCTACAATGAGCAGTTCTTC. Translated: CASSPDGGPGYNEQFF. Combining the CDR3 with reference TRBV14 and TRBJ2-1 gives the whole variable domain EAGVTQFPSHSVIEKGQTVTLRCDPISGHDNLYWYRRVMGKEIKFLLHFVKESKQDESGMPNNRFLAERTGGTYSTLKVQPAELEDSGVYFCASSPDGGPGYNEQFFGPGTRLTVL.

This clonotype has a count of ten or more. The J gene is TRBJ1-1, the V gene TRBV18; D possibly corresponds to TRBD1 (5 bases). Trimming took off 3 bases at V and 5 bases at J, with 13 bases between the two ends. Germline V gene lookup returns CDR1 KGHSH and CDR2 LQKENI. This CDR3 is 14 amino acids long. CDR3 region: CASSPGDLVTEAFF. As DNA, the CDR3 is TGTGCCAGCTCACCCGGGGACTTGGTTACTGAAGCTTTCTTT.

This clonotype came up many times. The V gene is TRBV5-1, the J gene TRBJ2-3; weak D call: TRBD1 (6 bases). CDR1 and CDR2 (germline): SGHRS, YFSETQ. The CDR3 is 14 amino acids. Trimming cost V 0 bases and J 5 bases, with 10 bases left between them. CDR3 sequence: CASSLGTARDTQYF. The CDR3 DNA reads TGCGCCAGCAGCTTGGGGACAGCCAGAGATACGCAGTATTTT.

This clonotype was counted only a few times. The J gene is TRBJ2-7, the V gene TRBV29-1; D assignment may be TRBD1 or TRBD2 (5 bases each). V was shortened by 7 bases and J by 6 bases, with 13 bases between the two germline ends. CDR3 length: 11 amino acids. Germline V gene sequence: CDR1 SQVTM, CDR2 ANQGSEA. The CDR3 sequence is CSGTGAGEQYF. DNA for the CDR3: TGCAGCGGGACTGGGGCGGGCGAGCAGTACTTC.

This clonotype was counted many times. This chain uses TRBV15 with TRBJ2-3; TRBD2 agrees at 9 bases. Germline V lookup: CDR1 LNHNV, CDR2 YYDKDF (reference sequence). Unmatched junction bases numbered 8, after V lost 0 bases and J lost 1 base. The length of the CDR3 is 18 residues. CDR3 in DNA: TGTGCCACCAGCAGAGATCCGACAAGCGGGGGGCGCACAGATACGCAGTATTTT. Protein: CATSRDPTSGGRTDTQYF.

Concerning this clonotype itself: With a much larger clone just one base away, this may be a read error. This chain links TRBV20-1 with TRBJ2-1, with 15 bases matching TRBD2. The CDR3 covers 17 residues. Germline loops: CDR1 DFQATT, CDR2 SNEGSKA (reference sequence). The CDR3 here is CCTRGGLAGGPVDEQFF. In DNA, the CDR3 is TGCTGTACTAGAGGTGGACTAGCGGGAGGGCCAGTCGATGAGCAGTTCTTC.

This clonotype was counted many times. The chain employs TRBV7-2 and TRBJ2-3; unclear D gene. Germline V gene sequence: CDR1 SGHTA, CDR2 FQGNSA. CDR3 size: 16 residues. The V gene lost 1 base and the J gene lost 4 bases, with 15 bases spanning the gap. The CDR3 bases are TGTGCCAGCAGCTTAGAATCGGCCTCGGCCTCAGATACGCAGTATTTT. Its protein product is CASSLESASASDTQYF.